A single sample gave rise to the 24 T cell receptor beta chains below, sequenced in a study of blood T cell repertoires in COVID-19. Method: immunoSEQ multiplex PCR; TCRdb's copy keeps in-frame clones and lacks some. The sample contains more than 80,000 clones, 60% to 80% of which appear only once. The sample was peripheral blood. The receptors derive from a human donor with acute or convalescent COVID-19. The donor label of this sample is uncertain.

The V gene is TRBV12-3 or TRBV12-4, the J gene TRBJ2-7; 8 bases are a match to TRBD1. The CDR3 extends over 13 amino acids. Trimming cost V 8 bases and J 0 bases; bases outside gene matches: 3. The CDR3, as DNA: TGTGCCAGCGGGGACAGGCGCTCCTACGAGCAGTACTTC. This gives the protein CASGDRRSYEQYF.

V usage is TRBV7-6 and J usage is TRBJ2-5; D is perhaps TRBD2 (6 bases). V lost 0 bases to trimming and J lost 5 bases, with 13 bases between them. Germline lookup yields CDR1 SGHVS and CDR2 FNYEAQ. The CDR3 is 15 amino acids. The CDR3 spells CASSLAHGRMETQYF. CDR3 sequence (DNA): TGTGCCAGCAGCTTAGCGCATGGGAGGATGGAGACCCAGTACTTC.

This sequence joins TRBV7-2 and TRBJ2-7; D is unclear. The length of the CDR3 is 16 residues. Trimming stripped 6 bases from V and 1 base from J, with 19 bases between. Germline V gene sequence: CDR1 SGHTA, CDR2 FQGNSA. CDR3 DNA sequence: TGTGCCAGCAGTTCAGGCTCGGTGACCTTTTCCTACGAGCAGTACTTC. Its translation: CASSSGSVTFSYEQYF.

The CDR3 sequence is CASSEGQGGNQPQHF. The CDR3 coding sequence is TGTGCCAGCAGTGAAGGTCAGGGGGGCAATCAGCCCCAGCATTTT. V gene TRBV6-1 combines with J gene TRBJ1-5; TRBD1 aligns across 7 bases. With V trimmed by 1 base and J by 2 bases, 2 bases remained unmatched. The CDR3 loop spans 15 amino acids. Germline V gene data show CDR1 as MNHNS and CDR2 as SASEGT.

The gene calls are TRBV6-1 and TRBJ1-5; the D is unclear. The CDR3 spans 13 residues. V was cut by 6 bases and J by 4 bases, with 10 bases left in between. Germline V CDR1 and CDR2: MNHNS, SASEGT. In DNA, the CDR3 is TGTGCCAGCAGCCACGGGGAGAATCAGCCCCAGCATTTT. Amino acids: CASSHGENQPQHF.

The chain carries TRBV14 and TRBJ2-3, with D possibly being TRBD2 (6 bases). From germline, CDR1 is SGHDN and CDR2 FVKESK. V was pared by 1 base and J by 0 bases, with 23 bases between. This CDR3 has 20 amino acids. CDR3 sequence (DNA): TGTGCCAGCAGCCAAGGCGTAGGGATACTAGCAGGTTCTAGCACAGATACGCAGTATTTT. Protein sequence: CASSQGVGILAGSSTDTQYF. Looking up the rest from reference TRBV14 and TRBJ2-3 gives the full variable domain: EAGVTQFPSHSVIEKGQTVTLRCDPISGHDNLYWYRRVMGKEIKFLLHFVKESKQDESGMPNNRFLAERTGGTYSTLKVQPAELEDSGVYFCASSQGVGILAGSSTDTQYFGPGTRLTVL.

This clone occurred a few times. In DNA form, the CDR3 reads TGCGCCAGCAGCTTTGCGGGGGCTACGGTAGTGACGCAGTATTTT. This sequence encodes CASSFAGATVVTQYF. The V and J genes are TRBV5-1 and TRBJ2-3, with a possible D match to TRBD2 (7 bases). The V end lost 2 bases, the J end lost 9 bases, and 19 bases lay between the germline ends. CDR3 size: 15 residues. Germline CDR1 and CDR2: SGHRS and YFSETQ.

The J gene is TRBJ1-3, the V gene TRBV28; D not certain. Deletions cut 2 bases from V and 2 bases from J, with 7 bases between. The CDR3 totals 14 residues. Per germline, CDR1 MDHEN and CDR2 SYDVKM. The CDR3 nucleotides are TGTGCCAGCAGTTTAGAGGCCCCTGGAAACACCATATATTTT. Its translation: CASSLEAPGNTIYF.

This clone has only a few counts. This chain uses TRBV7-9 with TRBJ2-1; 7 bases are shared with TRBD2. The CDR3 covers 15 residues. CDR1 SEHNR and CDR2 FQNEAQ come from the germline V gene (reference sequence). J gave up 6 bases and V 2 bases, and 7 bases lay outside the gene matches. The CDR3 reads CASSLPRTSGNEQFF. DNA of the CDR3: TGTGCCAGCAGCTTACCCCGGACTAGTGGCAATGAGCAGTTCTTC.

This clone was seen once. This chain joins TRBV19 and TRBJ1-5; a weak D match, TRBD1 (6 bases). Trimming took 9 bases from V and 0 from J, leaving 21 bases between them. The CDR3 contains 17 residues. Germline assignment: CDR1 LNHDA and CDR2 SQIVND (reference sequence). For the CDR3, the DNA is TGTGCCAGGGGGGGGCCAGGTAAAGGATATAGCAATCAGCCCCAGCATTTT. Its protein product is CARGGPGKGYSNQPQHF.

V gene TRBV7-2 combines with J gene TRBJ2-7; D is perhaps TRBD2 (7 bases). This CDR3 is 14 amino acids long. V lost 5 bases, J lost 4 bases, and 15 bases lay in between. The germline gives CDR1 SGHTA, CDR2 FQGNSA. In nucleotides, the CDR3 is TGTGCCAGCAGCAATAGGGGGGGGGCTTACGAGCAGTACGTC. Translated: CASSNRGGAYEQYV.

The chain employs TRBV11-2 and TRBJ1-4, with unresolved D. Germline values: CDR1 SGHAT, CDR2 FQNNGV. The CDR3 has 16 residues. V was trimmed by 5 bases and J by 1 base, leaving 14 bases between them. CDR3 nucleotide sequence: TGTGCCAGCAGCAAATGGAGTCTAGGAACTAATGAAAAACTGTTTTTT. Its protein product is CASSKWSLGTNEKLFF.

The chain recombines TRBV25-1 with TRBJ2-3; D is unclear. Germline V gene sequence: CDR1 MGHDK, CDR2 SYGVNS. V lost 7 bases to trimming and J lost 7 bases, with 15 bases between them. The CDR3 sequence is 13 residues long. In DNA, the CDR3 is TGTGCCAGCACCCACCCCCCCGAGAATACGCAGTATTTT. This sequence encodes CASTHPPENTQYF.

Only a few counts were recorded for this clone. V gene TRBV11-2 combines with J gene TRBJ1-4, with 8 bases that match TRBD1. Germline CDR1 and CDR2: SGHAT and FQNNGV. V dropped 5 bases and J dropped 8; count of bases not matched to a gene: 7. The CDR3 runs 14 residues. The chain's CDR3 is CASSQDRVGEKLFF. CDR3 nucleotides: TGTGCCAGCAGCCAGGACAGGGTAGGGGAAAAACTGTTTTTT.

Written as DNA, the CDR3 is TGTGCCAGCTCACCGATCCACGGATTACAGGGGAGGTGGAGCTCTGGGGCCAACGTCCTGACTTTC. Its translation is CASSPIHGLQGRWSSGANVLTF. This chain uses TRBV18 with TRBJ2-6; D possibly corresponds to TRBD1 (7 bases). CDR3 size: 22 residues. Germline assignment: CDR1 KGHSH and CDR2 LQKENI. Trimming shortened V by 3 bases and J by 0 bases, and 27 bases separated the two germline ends.

V is TRBV18 and J is TRBJ1-1; 11 nucleotides match TRBD1. CDR1 and CDR2 (germline): KGHSH, LQKENI. The CDR3 spans 16 residues. The ends lost 4 bases at V and 1 base at J; junction bases unmatched: 5. As DNA, the CDR3 is TGTGCCAGCTCACTCGGGACAGGGGGTCGGAACACTGAAGCTTTCTTT. Its protein product is CASSLGTGGRNTEAFF.

The genes are TRBV4-1 and TRBJ1-1, with D maybe TRBD1 (5 bases). V lost 4 bases and J 3 bases, leaving 21 bases between the germline ends. CDR1 is MGHRA and CDR2 is YSYEKL in the germline V gene. This CDR3 has 17 amino acids. CDR3 nucleotides: TGCGCCAGCAGCCGGCGTGCGGGGCAGGGTGTTGACACTGAAGCTTTCTTT. Amino acid sequence: CASSRRAGQGVDTEAFF.

The chain links TRBV5-6 to TRBJ2-1, with D possibly being TRBD2 (6 bases). The V and J ends lost 0 bases and 6 bases respectively, with 16 bases between them. There are 16 residues in the CDR3. CDR1 is SGHDT and CDR2 is YYEEEE in the germline V gene. CDR3 nucleotides: TGTGCCAGCAGCTTGGGCGGGGCAAGGGTGAGCAATGAGCAGTTCTTC. Protein: CASSLGGARVSNEQFF.

The chain links TRBV27 to TRBJ2-1; D is possibly TRBD2 (6 bases). Germline V CDR1 and CDR2: MNHEY, SMNVEV (reference sequence). The CDR3 length is 14 residues. Between the trimmed V and J ends, which lost 4 bases and 3 bases, there was a span of 10 bases. The CDR3 sequence is CASSSWGDYNEQFF. Here the CDR3 DNA reads TGTGCCAGCAGTTCCTGGGGGGACTACAATGAGCAGTTCTTC.

The sample holds a few counts of this clone. The chain has TRBV6-5 and TRBJ2-5; TRBD1 agrees at 7 bases. Losses at the gene ends were 6 bases for V and 4 bases for J; bases not matched to a gene: 2. The CDR3 is made up of 12 amino acids. The germline V gene has CDR1 MNHEY and CDR2 SVGAGI. The CDR3 reads CASRTGLETQYF. The CDR3 nucleotides read TGTGCCAGCAGGACAGGGTTAGAGACCCAGTACTTC.

This clone came up many times. This rearrangement joins TRBV11-2 to TRBJ2-7; 7 bases align to TRBD2. CDR1 is SGHAT, CDR2 FQNNGV, per germline. Losses at the gene ends were 5 bases for V and 7 bases for J; bases not matched to a gene: 11. CDR3 length equals 14 residues. CDR3 loop: CASSPGGWGMEQYV. The CDR3 nucleotides read TGTGCCAGCAGCCCGGGGGGTTGGGGAATGGAGCAGTACGTC.

The rearrangement uses TRBV18 and TRBJ1-1, with 9 bases lining up with TRBD1. V gave up 1 base and J gave up 1 base; unmatched junction bases: 4. The germline CDR1 and CDR2 sequences are KGHSH and LQKENI. CDR3 length: 16 amino acids. The CDR3 loop reads CASSPLTGGQNTEAFF. The DNA of the CDR3 is TGTGCCAGCTCACCACTAACAGGGGGCCAGAACACTGAAGCTTTCTTT.

This clone was seen a handful of times. The V call is TRBV30, the J call TRBJ2-7, with a tentative D call TRBD1 (5 bases). CDR1 is GTSNPN and CDR2 is SVGIG in the germline V gene (reference sequence). The CDR3 consists of 15 residues. V lost 3 bases and J 7 bases, leaving 22 bases between the germline ends. The CDR3 loop reads CAWSDWRGQAGEQYF. DNA for the CDR3: TGTGCCTGGAGCGACTGGAGAGGACAAGCCGGGGAGCAGTACTTC. Supplemented by reference TRBV30 and TRBJ2-7, the full variable domain reads SQTIHQWPATLVQPVGSPLSLECTVEGTSNPNLYWYRQAAGRGLQLLFYSVGIGQISSEVPQNLSASRPQDRQFILSSKKLLLSDSGFYLCAWSDWRGQAGEQYFGPGTRLTVT.

The V gene is TRBV18, the J gene TRBJ2-1, with 8 positions matching TRBD2. The CDR3 covers 15 residues. Germline V gene lookup returns CDR1 KGHSH and CDR2 LQKENI. V was clipped by 3 bases and J by 2 bases; unmatched bases: 3. The DNA for the CDR3 is TGTGCCAGCTCACCGACGGGGGGGACCTACAATGAGCAGTTCTTC. Protein sequence: CASSPTGGTYNEQFF.